This TCR beta chain was identified during a study of a mutant IDH1 vaccine in newly diagnosed glioma. Described time point: week 11, during vaccination. Each dose delivered 300 ug of mutant IDH1 20-mer peptide subcutaneously with imiquimod. The CDR3 has 20 residues. Trimming stripped 3 bases from V and 0 bases from J, with 27 bases between. CDR1 and CDR2 from the germline V gene are SGHRS and YFSETQ. About this clone: Its target is unknown.

Assay used: immunoSEQ multiplex PCR; TCRdb lists only in-frame clones, some missing. The sample shows about 36,000 clones, about 80% of them seen only once. The V gene is TRBV5-1, the J gene TRBJ2-5; D possibly corresponds to TRBD2 (7 bases). This receptor was identified in a woman in her twenties or thirties with glioma. Some clones in this sample may be carry-over from other donors' samples. The sample here was peripheral blood mononuclear cells (PBMCs), taken from a glioma patient whose treatment included an IDH1 peptide vaccine. The CDR3 loop reads CASSSGVRLTSEKYQETQYF. DNA for the CDR3: TGCGCCAGCAGCTCAGGGGTTAGGCTAACTAGCGAAAAGTACCAAGAGACCCAGTACTTC.